Following are 9 T cell receptor beta chains from one sample sequenced in a study of beta chain features in type 1 diabetes. What was sequenced were expressed TCRB transcripts, since all of the isolated RNA had been reverse transcribed. Using immunoSEQ multiplex PCR, the repertoire was profiled, and TCRdb retains in-frame clones only, with some absent. The sample shows around 400,000 clones, roughly 16% of them seen only once. The sequenced sample was naive CD4+ T cells from blood. These receptors all stem from a young woman in good health.

Points on this clone: Other DNA sequences in this specimen translate into the identical CDR3. V usage is TRBV4-2 and J usage is TRBJ1-5; tentative D call: TRBD1 (5 bases). V was shortened by 0 bases and J by 6 bases, with 6 bases between the two germline ends. Per the germline V gene, CDR1 is LGHNA and CDR2 is YNFKEQ. The CDR3 totals 13 residues. The chain's CDR3 is CASSQDQGQPQHF. DNA of the CDR3: TGTGCCAGCAGCCAAGATCAGGGTCAGCCCCAGCATTTT.

This clone was seen more than once but under ten times. CDR3 region: CSVEAGGGIEAFF. In nucleotides, the CDR3 is TGCAGCGTTGAAGCAGGGGGTGGTATTGAAGCTTTCTTT. The rearrangement uses TRBV29-1 and TRBJ1-1; 7 nucleotides agree with TRBD1. J was trimmed by 7 bases and V by 1 base; bases with no gene match: 6. The CDR3 is 13 amino acids. Germline CDR1 and CDR2: SQVTM and ANQGSEA.

This chain links TRBV5-1 with TRBJ1-4; D not resolved. CDR1 and CDR2 from the germline V gene are SGHRS and YFSETQ. V lost 4 bases, J lost 6 bases, and 7 bases lay in between. The CDR3 loop spans 12 amino acids. The CDR3 region is CASSLGDEKLFF. The DNA for the CDR3 is TGCGCCAGCAGCCTCGGGGATGAAAAACTGTTTTTT.

This clone was observed a few times. J is TRBJ1-5 and V is TRBV2; D may be TRBD1 (5 bases). V lost 6 bases and J 3 bases, leaving 9 bases between the germline ends. There are 13 residues in the CDR3. Germline CDR1 is SNHLY and CDR2 is FYNNEI. Written as DNA, the CDR3 is TGTGCCAGCAGGCGACAGTACAATCAGCCCCAGCATTTT. This gives the protein CASRRQYNQPQHF.

This clone occurred a few times. The chain uses TRBV29-1 and TRBJ2-3; 12 bases are shared with TRBD2. J lost 2 bases, V lost 0 bases, and 6 bases had no gene match. The CDR3 has 17 residues. The V gene's germline CDR1 is SQVTM and CDR2 ANQGSEA. DNA for the CDR3: TGCAGCGTTGAAGATAACCGACTAGCGGGAGTCACAGATACGCAGTATTTT. Encoded protein: CSVEDNRLAGVTDTQYF.

The chain links TRBV28 to TRBJ2-7, with D possibly being TRBD1 (5 bases). CDR3 length: 11 amino acids. Germline loops: CDR1 MDHEN, CDR2 SYDVKM. V was clipped by 9 bases and J by 1 base, with 7 bases between them. CDR3 DNA sequence: TGTGCCAGTCAGGGTTCCTACGAGCAGTACTTC. Its translation is CASQGSYEQYF.

The V gene is TRBV27, the J gene TRBJ2-7; 8 nucleotides line up with TRBD2. This CDR3 is built from 14 residues. CDR1 is MNHEY, CDR2 SMNVEV, per germline (reference sequence). Trimming removed 8 bases from V and 2 bases from J; junction bases left unmatched: 8. CDR3 protein: CASLPTGGPYEQYF. The DNA of the CDR3 is TGTGCCAGCCTCCCGACGGGAGGGCCCTACGAGCAGTACTTC.

This clone showed up just a few times. V is TRBV30 and J is TRBJ2-7; unclear D gene. This CDR3 contains 11 residues. V was clipped by 5 bases and J by 7 bases, with 12 bases between them. From germline, CDR1 is GTSNPN and CDR2 SVGIG (reference sequence). This chain's CDR3 is CAWEKAGEQYF. The CDR3 DNA sequence: TGTGCCTGGGAGAAAGCCGGGGAGCAGTACTTC.

This chain connects TRBV20-1 to TRBJ2-3; D call uncertain. The V gene lost 3 bases and the J gene lost 2 bases, with 3 bases spanning the gap. The germline V gene has CDR1 DFQATT and CDR2 SNEGSKA (reference sequence). CDR3 length equals 11 residues. The CDR3 DNA sequence: TGCAGTGCTAGTCACACAGATACGCAGTATTTT. Protein product: CSASHTDTQYF.